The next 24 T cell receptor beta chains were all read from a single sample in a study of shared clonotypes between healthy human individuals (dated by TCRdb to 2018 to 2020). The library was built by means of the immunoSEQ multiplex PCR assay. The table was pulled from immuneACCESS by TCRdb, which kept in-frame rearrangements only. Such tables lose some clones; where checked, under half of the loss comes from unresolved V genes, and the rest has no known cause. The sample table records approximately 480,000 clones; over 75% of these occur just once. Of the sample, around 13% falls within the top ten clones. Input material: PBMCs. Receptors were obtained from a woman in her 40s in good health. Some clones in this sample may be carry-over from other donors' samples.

The CDR3 reads CASSLNRGDTQYF. The CDR3 DNA is TGTGCCAGCAGCTTAAACAGGGGTGATACGCAGTATTTT. This chain connects TRBV5-5 to TRBJ2-3; 7 bases line up with TRBD1. Trimming removed 2 bases from V and 6 bases from J; junction bases left unmatched: 3. The CDR3 totals 13 residues. Germline V gene lookup returns CDR1 SGHKS and CDR2 YYEKEE (reference sequence).

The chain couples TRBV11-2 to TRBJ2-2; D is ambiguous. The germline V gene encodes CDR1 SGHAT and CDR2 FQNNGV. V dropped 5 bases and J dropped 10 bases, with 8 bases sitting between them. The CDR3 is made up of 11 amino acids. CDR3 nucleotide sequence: TGTGCCAGCAGCCCTACTGAGGAGCTGTTTTTT. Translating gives CASSPTEELFF.

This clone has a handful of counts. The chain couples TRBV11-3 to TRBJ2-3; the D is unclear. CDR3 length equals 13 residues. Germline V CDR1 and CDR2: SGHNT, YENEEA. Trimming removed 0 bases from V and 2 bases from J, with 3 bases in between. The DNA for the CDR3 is TGTGCCAGCAGCTTAGAATTCACAGATACGCAGTATTTT. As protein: CASSLEFTDTQYF.

CDR3 nucleotide sequence: TGTGCCAGCGCGACCGGGACAGGGGGGGACATTCAGTACTTC. This sequence encodes CASATGTGGDIQYF. V gene TRBV2 combines with J gene TRBJ2-4; 11 bases align to TRBD1. Germline V lookup: CDR1 SNHLY, CDR2 FYNNEI. Losses at the gene ends were 8 bases for V and 8 bases for J; bases not matched to a gene: 8. CDR3 length equals 14 residues. The whole variable domain, remainder taken from reference TRBV2 and TRBJ2-4, is EPEVTQTPSHQVTQMGQEVILRCVPISNHLYFYWYRQILGQKVEFLVSFYNNEISEKSEIFDDQFSVERPDGSNFTLKIRSTKLEDSAMYFCASATGTGGDIQYFGAGTRLSVL.

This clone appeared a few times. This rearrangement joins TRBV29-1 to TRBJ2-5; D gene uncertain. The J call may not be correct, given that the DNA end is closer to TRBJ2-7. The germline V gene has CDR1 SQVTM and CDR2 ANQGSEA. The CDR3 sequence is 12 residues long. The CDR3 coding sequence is TGCAGCGTTGAAGATCTTCTCCACGAGCAGTACTTC. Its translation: CSVEDLLHEQYF.

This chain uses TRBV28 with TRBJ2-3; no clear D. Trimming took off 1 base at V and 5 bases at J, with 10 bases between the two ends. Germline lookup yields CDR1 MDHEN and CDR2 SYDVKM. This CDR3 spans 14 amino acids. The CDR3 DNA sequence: TGTGCCAGCAGTTTATCCGGTTACCAAGATACGCAGTATTTT. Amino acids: CASSLSGYQDTQYF.

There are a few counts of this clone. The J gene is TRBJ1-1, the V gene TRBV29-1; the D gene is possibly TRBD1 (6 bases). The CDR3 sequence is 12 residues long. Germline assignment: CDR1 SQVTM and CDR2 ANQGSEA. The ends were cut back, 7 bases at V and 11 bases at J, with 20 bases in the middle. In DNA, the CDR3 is TGCAGCGCCACAGAACAGGGAGTAGGGGCTTTCTTT. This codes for CSATEQGVGAFF. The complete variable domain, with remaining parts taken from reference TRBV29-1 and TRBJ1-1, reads SAVISQKPSRDICQRGTSLTIQCQVDSQVTMMFWYRQQPGQSLTLIATANQGSEATYESGFVIDKFPISRPNLTFSTLTVSNMSPEDSSIYLCSATEQGVGAFFGQGTRLTVV.

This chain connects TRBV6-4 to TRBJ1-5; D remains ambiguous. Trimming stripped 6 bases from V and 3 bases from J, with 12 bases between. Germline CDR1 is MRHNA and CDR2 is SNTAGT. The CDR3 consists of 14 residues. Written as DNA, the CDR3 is TGTGCCAGCAGCCCTCAGCCTTTCAATCAGCCCCAGCATTTT. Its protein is CASSPQPFNQPQHF.

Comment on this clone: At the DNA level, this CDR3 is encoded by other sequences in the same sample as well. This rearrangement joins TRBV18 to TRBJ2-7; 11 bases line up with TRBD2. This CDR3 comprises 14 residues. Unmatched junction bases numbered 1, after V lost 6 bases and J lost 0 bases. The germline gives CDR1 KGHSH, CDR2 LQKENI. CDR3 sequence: CASSGLAGSYEQYF. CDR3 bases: TGTGCCAGCTCCGGACTAGCGGGCTCCTACGAGCAGTACTTC.

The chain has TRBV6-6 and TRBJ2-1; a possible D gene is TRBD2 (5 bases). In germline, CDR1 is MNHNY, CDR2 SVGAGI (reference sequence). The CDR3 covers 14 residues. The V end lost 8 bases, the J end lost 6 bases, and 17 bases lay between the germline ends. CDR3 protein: CASLAHLDLNEQFF. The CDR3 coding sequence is TGTGCCAGCTTAGCGCACCTCGATCTCAATGAGCAGTTCTTC.

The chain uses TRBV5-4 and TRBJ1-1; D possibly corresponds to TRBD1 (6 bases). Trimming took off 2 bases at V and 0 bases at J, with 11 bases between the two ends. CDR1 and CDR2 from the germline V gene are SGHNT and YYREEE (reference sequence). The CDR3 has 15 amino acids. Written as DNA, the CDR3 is TGTGCCAGCAGCTTTCGGGGGGCCATGAACACTGAAGCTTTCTTT. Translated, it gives CASSFRGAMNTEAFF.

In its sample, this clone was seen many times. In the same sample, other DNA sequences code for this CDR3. The CDR3 sequence is CAWSEDFGGSPLHF. The CDR3, as DNA: TGTGCCTGGAGTGAGGACTTTGGGGGTTCACCCCTCCACTTT. The chain uses TRBV30 and TRBJ1-6; tentative D call: TRBD1 (5 bases). This CDR3 contains 14 residues. Looked up from germline, CDR1 is GTSNPN and CDR2 is SVGIG (reference sequence). V was clipped by 1 base and J by 9 bases, with 13 bases between them.

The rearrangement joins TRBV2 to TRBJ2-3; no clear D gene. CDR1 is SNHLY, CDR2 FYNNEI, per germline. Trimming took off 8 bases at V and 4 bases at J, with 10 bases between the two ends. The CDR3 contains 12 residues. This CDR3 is CASGWIPDTQYF. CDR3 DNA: TGTGCCAGCGGGTGGATCCCAGATACGCAGTATTTT.

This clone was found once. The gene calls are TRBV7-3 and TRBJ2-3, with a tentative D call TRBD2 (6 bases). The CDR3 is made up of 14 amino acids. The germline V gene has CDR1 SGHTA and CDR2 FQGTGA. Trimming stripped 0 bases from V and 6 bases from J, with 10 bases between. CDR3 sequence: CASSLTAGIDTQYF. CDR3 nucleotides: TGTGCCAGCAGCTTAACCGCGGGGATTGATACGCAGTATTTT.

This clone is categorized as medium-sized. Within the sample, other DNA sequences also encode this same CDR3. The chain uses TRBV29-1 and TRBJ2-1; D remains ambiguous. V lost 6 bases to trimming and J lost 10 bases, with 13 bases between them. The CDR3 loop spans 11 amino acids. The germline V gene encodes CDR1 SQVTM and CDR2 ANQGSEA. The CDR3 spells CSVSRSGEQFF. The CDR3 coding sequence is TGCAGCGTGTCTAGGTCCGGGGAGCAGTTCTTC.

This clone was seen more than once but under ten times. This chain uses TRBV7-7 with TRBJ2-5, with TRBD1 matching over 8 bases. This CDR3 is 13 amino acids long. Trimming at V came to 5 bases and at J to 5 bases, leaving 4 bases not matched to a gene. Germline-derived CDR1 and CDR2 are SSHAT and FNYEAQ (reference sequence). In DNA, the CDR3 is TGTGCCAGCAGCGCGACAGGGGTGGAGACCCAGTACTTC. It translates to CASSATGVETQYF.

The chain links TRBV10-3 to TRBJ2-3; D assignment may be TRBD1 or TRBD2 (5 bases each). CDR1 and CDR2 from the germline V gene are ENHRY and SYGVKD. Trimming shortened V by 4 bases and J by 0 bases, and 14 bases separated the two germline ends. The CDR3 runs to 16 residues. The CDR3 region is CAISASGTSSTDTQYF. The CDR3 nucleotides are TGTGCCATCAGTGCGTCAGGGACCTCGAGCACAGATACGCAGTATTTT.

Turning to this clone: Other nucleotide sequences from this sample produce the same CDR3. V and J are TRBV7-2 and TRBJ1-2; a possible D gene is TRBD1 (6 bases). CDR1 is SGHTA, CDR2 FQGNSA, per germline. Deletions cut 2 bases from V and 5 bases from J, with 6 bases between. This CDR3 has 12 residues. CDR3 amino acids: CASSLQGYGYTF. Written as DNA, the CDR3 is TGTGCCAGCAGCTTACAGGGGTATGGCTACACCTTC.

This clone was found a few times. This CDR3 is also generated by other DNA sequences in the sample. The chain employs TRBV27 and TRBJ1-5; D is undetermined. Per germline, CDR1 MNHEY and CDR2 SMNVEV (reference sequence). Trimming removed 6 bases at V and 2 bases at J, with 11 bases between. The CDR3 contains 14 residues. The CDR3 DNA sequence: TGTGCCAGCAGCCCCCTCCGGGGCAATCAGCCCCAGCATTTT. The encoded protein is CASSPLRGNQPQHF.

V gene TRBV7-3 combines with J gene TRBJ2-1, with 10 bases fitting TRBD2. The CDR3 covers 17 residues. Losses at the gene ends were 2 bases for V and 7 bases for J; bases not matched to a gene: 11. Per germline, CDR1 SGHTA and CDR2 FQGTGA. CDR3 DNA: TGTGCCAGCAGCTTATTAGGCCTAGCGGGAGTTGGTAATGAGCAGTTCTTC. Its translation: CASSLLGLAGVGNEQFF.

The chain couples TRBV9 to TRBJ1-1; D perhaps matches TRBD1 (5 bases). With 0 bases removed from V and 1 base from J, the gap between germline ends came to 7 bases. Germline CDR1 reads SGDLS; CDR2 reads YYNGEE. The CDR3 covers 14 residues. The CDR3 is CASSVVRANTEAFF. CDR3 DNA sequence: TGTGCCAGCAGCGTAGTCAGGGCGAACACTGAAGCTTTCTTT.

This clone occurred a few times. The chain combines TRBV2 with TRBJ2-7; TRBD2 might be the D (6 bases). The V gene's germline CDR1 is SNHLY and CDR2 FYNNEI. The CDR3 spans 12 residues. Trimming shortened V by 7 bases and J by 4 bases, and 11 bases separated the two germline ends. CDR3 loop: CASTAEGYEQYF. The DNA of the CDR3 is TGTGCCAGCACCGCGGAGGGTTACGAGCAGTACTTC. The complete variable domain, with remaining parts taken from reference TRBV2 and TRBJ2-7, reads EPEVTQTPSHQVTQMGQEVILRCVPISNHLYFYWYRQILGQKVEFLVSFYNNEISEKSEIFDDQFSVERPDGSNFTLKIRSTKLEDSAMYFCASTAEGYEQYFGPGTRLTVT.

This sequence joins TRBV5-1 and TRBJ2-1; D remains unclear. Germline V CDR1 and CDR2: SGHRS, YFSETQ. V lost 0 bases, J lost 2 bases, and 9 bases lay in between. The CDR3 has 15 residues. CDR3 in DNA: TGCGCCAGCAGCTTGGAAGTGGGAACCTACAATGAGCAGTTCTTC. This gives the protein CASSLEVGTYNEQFF.

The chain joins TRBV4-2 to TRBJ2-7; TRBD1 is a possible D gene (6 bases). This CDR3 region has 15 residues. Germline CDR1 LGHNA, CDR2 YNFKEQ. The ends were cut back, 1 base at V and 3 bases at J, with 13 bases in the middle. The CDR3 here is CASSQVQGQGYEQYF. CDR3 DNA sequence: TGTGCCAGCAGCCAAGTACAGGGTCAGGGCTACGAGCAGTACTTC.